The 27 T cell receptor beta chains below come from one sample, sequenced in a study of blood T cell repertoires in COVID-19. Using immunoSEQ multiplex PCR, the repertoire was profiled, and TCRdb retains in-frame clones only, with some absent. The sample includes about 190,000 clones, around nine tenths seen only once; the top ten take 20% to 25%. Sequenced sample: peripheral blood. The receptors were gathered from a man between 60 and 75 years old with active or convalescent COVID-19.

The rearrangement uses TRBV20-1 and TRBJ2-5; D remains ambiguous. CDR3 length: 12 residues. V was cut by 3 bases and J by 0 bases, with 5 bases left in between. Germline values: CDR1 DFQATT, CDR2 SNEGSKA (reference sequence). In nucleotides, the CDR3 is TGCAGTGCTAGTGGAGACCAAGAGACCCAGTACTTC. It is translated as CSASGDQETQYF.

The chain is built from TRBV29-1 and TRBJ1-2; D not certain. CDR3 size: 11 residues. Trimming shortened V by 3 bases and J by 6 bases, and 8 bases separated the two germline ends. Per germline, CDR1 SQVTM and CDR2 ANQGSEA. DNA of the CDR3: TGCAGCGTTGATATGGGCCATGGCTACACCTTC. Protein: CSVDMGHGYTF. The full variable domain, in which reference TRBV29-1 and TRBJ1-2 provide the parts outside the CDR3, is SAVISQKPSRDICQRGTSLTIQCQVDSQVTMMFWYRQQPGQSLTLIATANQGSEATYESGFVIDKFPISRPNLTFSTLTVSNMSPEDSSIYLCSVDMGHGYTFGSGTRLTVV.

The chain joins TRBV5-5 to TRBJ1-6, with TRBD1 matching over 11 bases. This CDR3 has 14 amino acids. Germline-derived CDR1 and CDR2 are SGHKS and YYEKEE (reference sequence). With V trimmed by 3 bases and J by 8 bases, 1 base remained unmatched. The DNA for the CDR3 is TGTGCCAGCAGCTGGACAGGGGGCGATTCACCCCTCCACTTT. It is translated as CASSWTGGDSPLHF.

This clone was seen a single time. The V and J genes are TRBV4-2 and TRBJ1-2; TRBD1 might be the D (6 bases). This CDR3 has 15 residues. CDR1 and CDR2 (germline): LGHNA, YNFKEQ. Trimming took off 0 bases at V and 2 bases at J, with 10 bases between the two ends. The DNA for the CDR3 is TGTGCCAGCAGCCAAGAGATCAGGGGCAACTATGGCTACACCTTC. Its protein is CASSQEIRGNYGYTF.

The V gene is TRBV11-2, the J gene TRBJ1-2, with D unclear. CDR3 length equals 15 residues. Germline CDR1 SGHAT, CDR2 FQNNGV. Trimming left V 1 base short and J 5 bases short, with 14 bases between. CDR3 nucleotide sequence: TGTGCCAGCAGCTTAGGTGTGGGAGGCGGATATGGCTACACCTTC. Protein: CASSLGVGGGYGYTF.

The V gene is TRBV7-2, the J gene TRBJ2-7; TRBD1 matches 11 bases. V gave up 4 bases and J gave up 5 bases; unmatched junction bases: 4. CDR1 and CDR2 from the germline V gene are SGHTA and FQGNSA. CDR3 length: 14 residues. CDR3 coding DNA: TGTGCCAGCAGCTGGACAGGGGGCCCCCACGAGCAGTACTTC. Translation: CASSWTGGPHEQYF.

The chain employs TRBV5-4 and TRBJ1-6; TRBD1 matches 7 bases. Unmatched junction bases numbered 2, after V lost 4 bases and J lost 4 bases. There are 14 residues in the CDR3. Germline assignment: CDR1 SGHNT and CDR2 YYREEE (reference sequence). CDR3 amino acids: CASSPGQYNSPLHF. As DNA, the CDR3 is TGTGCCAGCAGCCCGGGACAGTATAATTCACCCCTCCACTTT. Combining the CDR3 with reference TRBV5-4 and TRBJ1-6 gives the whole variable domain ETGVTQSPTHLIKTRGQQVTLRCSSQSGHNTVSWYQQALGQGPQFIFQYYREEENGRGNFPPRFSGLQFPNYSSELNVNALELDDSALYLCASSPGQYNSPLHFGNGTRLTVT.

J is TRBJ1-5 and V is TRBV11-2; D is unclear. The V gene lost 5 bases and the J gene lost 7 bases, with 9 bases spanning the gap. CDR3 length: 12 residues. Germline CDR1 SGHAT, CDR2 FQNNGV. CDR3 amino acids: CASSIPGQPQHF. DNA of the CDR3: TGTGCCAGCAGCATCCCCGGGCAGCCCCAGCATTTT.

The V gene is TRBV6-6, the J gene TRBJ2-7; D possibly corresponds to TRBD2 (5 bases). Looked up from germline, CDR1 is MNHNY and CDR2 is SVGAGI (reference sequence). The CDR3 is 15 residues long. The germline V and J ends were trimmed by 6 bases and 2 bases, with 17 bases remaining between them. The CDR3 DNA reads as TGTGCCAGCAGATCCCTAAGCGGTCCAACCTACGAGCAGTACTTC. Encoded protein: CASRSLSGPTYEQYF.

V usage is TRBV6-5 and J usage is TRBJ2-6, with D uncertain. There are 13 residues in the CDR3. Germline assignment: CDR1 MNHEY and CDR2 SVGAGI. V was cut by 6 bases and J by 1 base, with 4 bases left in between. CDR3 sequence reads: CASRLSGANVLTF. The CDR3 nucleotides read TGTGCCAGCAGGCTATCTGGGGCCAACGTCCTGACTTTC.

The chain employs TRBV4-1 and TRBJ2-1; 8 bases match TRBD2. From germline, CDR1 is MGHRA and CDR2 YSYEKL. J was trimmed by 2 bases and V by 1 base; bases with no gene match: 13. This CDR3 is 19 amino acids long. The CDR3 loop is CASSQGTSSYPSTYNEQFF. Here the CDR3 DNA reads TGCGCCAGCAGCCAAGGGACTAGCTCTTATCCCTCGACCTACAATGAGCAGTTCTTC.

This chain joins TRBV6-2 or TRBV6-3 and TRBJ1-2, with 7 bases that match TRBD1. The CDR3 covers 15 residues. V gave up 6 bases and J gave up 3 bases; unmatched junction bases: 10. The germline gives CDR1 MNHEY, CDR2 SVGEGT. Here the CDR3 DNA reads TGTGCCAGCAGCCCCGGGACAGCGAGGCACTATGGCTACACCTTC. It translates to CASSPGTARHYGYTF.

A few counts support this clone. This same CDR3 is encoded by further DNA sequences in the sample. The rearrangement joins TRBV5-1 to TRBJ1-2; D perhaps matches TRBD1 (6 bases). Per the germline V gene, CDR1 is SGHRS and CDR2 is YFSETQ. V lost 0 bases, J lost 0 bases, and 6 bases lay in between. The CDR3 totals 14 residues. CDR3 in amino acids: CASSLGDTNYGYTF. CDR3 coding DNA: TGCGCCAGCAGCTTGGGGGACACTAACTATGGCTACACCTTC.

The rearrangement links TRBV18 to TRBJ2-3; possible D gene TRBD1, 6 bases. The ends were cut back, 6 bases at V and 6 bases at J, with 19 bases in the middle. Germline V gene data show CDR1 as KGHSH and CDR2 as LQKENI. This CDR3 is 15 amino acids long. CDR3 protein: CASSDTQGHADTQYF. CDR3 DNA: TGTGCCAGCTCTGATACCCAGGGGCATGCGGATACGCAGTATTTT.

This chain uses TRBV30 with TRBJ1-2; D unresolved. Germline CDR1 GTSNPN, CDR2 SVGIG (reference sequence). The CDR3 length is 14 residues. Trimming pared 2 bases from V and 1 base from J, leaving 11 bases between. The DNA for the CDR3 is TGTGCCTGGAGTAAGGAGAGGGATAACTATGGCTACACCTTC. Its translation: CAWSKERDNYGYTF.

In DNA, the CDR3 is TGTGCCAGCAGCCAAGGGGCTAGCGGGGGTGCCAATGAGCAGTTCTTC. Its protein is CASSQGASGGANEQFF. The chain couples TRBV4-2 to TRBJ2-1; TRBD2 matches 10 bases. This CDR3 has 16 amino acids. Germline CDR1 is LGHNA and CDR2 is YNFKEQ. V dropped 1 base and J dropped 6; count of bases not matched to a gene: 6.

The chain joins TRBV14 to TRBJ2-4, with D maybe TRBD1 (5 bases). Trimming pared 6 bases from V and 2 bases from J, leaving 20 bases between. Germline CDR1 is SGHDN and CDR2 is FVKESK. The CDR3 runs 17 residues. DNA for the CDR3: TGTGCCAGCAGACGACCTCACATAAAGGGGCCCAAAAACATTCAGTACTTC. Residues: CASRRPHIKGPKNIQYF.

The chain recombines TRBV7-6 with TRBJ2-5; a possible D gene is TRBD2 (6 bases). The CDR3 extends over 15 amino acids. V gave up 3 bases and J gave up 0 bases, with 11 bases separating them. CDR1 and CDR2 from the germline V gene are SGHVS and FNYEAQ. CDR3 nucleotide sequence: TGTGCCAGCAGCTTCAGGACTACCGACCAAGAGACCCAGTACTTC. Encoded protein: CASSFRTTDQETQYF.

The chain carries TRBV4-2 and TRBJ2-3; TRBD2 aligns across 7 bases. V lost 1 base to trimming and J lost 4 bases; unmatched junction nucleotides: 5. CDR1 is LGHNA, CDR2 YNFKEQ, per germline. The CDR3 is 15 residues long. CDR3 DNA sequence: TGTGCCAGCAGCCAAGCGGGGGGTTATTCAGATACGCAGTATTTT. Protein product: CASSQAGGYSDTQYF.

The rearrangement joins TRBV5-3 to TRBJ1-1; TRBD1 matches at 8 bases. TRBV5-3 is placed among ORFs of uncertain function. V lost 4 bases to trimming and J lost 3 bases; unmatched junction nucleotides: 2. CDR3 length equals 13 residues. The CDR3 DNA reads as TGTGCCAGAAGCCCACAGGGGGACACTGAAGCTTTCTTT. Its protein product is CARSPQGDTEAFF.

The table lists this clone with a few counts. This chain uses TRBV5-1 with TRBJ2-2; TRBD1 matches 8 bases. CDR1 and CDR2 from the germline V gene are SGHRS and YFSETQ. V was clipped by 6 bases and J by 9 bases; unmatched bases: 13. CDR3 length: 15 amino acids. In DNA, the CDR3 is TGCGCCAGCAACCCCGGACAGGGCGGGCGGCGGGAGCTGTTTTTT. Translation: CASNPGQGGRRELFF.

This clone showed up just once. V usage is TRBV2 and J usage is TRBJ2-7; possibly TRBD2 for D (5 bases). The CDR3 extends over 14 amino acids. CDR1 and CDR2 (germline): SNHLY, FYNNEI. Deletions cut 7 bases from V and 0 bases from J, with 13 bases between. The CDR3 region is CASTRLSYSYEQYF. The CDR3 coding sequence is TGTGCCAGCACCAGACTAAGCTACTCCTACGAGCAGTACTTC.

The J gene is TRBJ2-7, the V gene TRBV15; the D gene is possibly TRBD2 (6 bases). Trimming stripped 5 bases from V and 0 bases from J, with 14 bases between. The CDR3 consists of 15 residues. Germline CDR1 reads LNHNV; CDR2 reads YYDKDF (reference sequence). Written as DNA, the CDR3 is TGTGCCACCAGCCAGGCGGGGAGAAGCTCCTACGAGCAGTACTTC. Residues: CATSQAGRSSYEQYF.

This chain uses TRBV5-4 with TRBJ2-7, with TRBD1 as a possible D gene (6 bases). V lost 3 bases to trimming and J lost 2 bases, with 15 bases between them. The CDR3 has 15 residues. CDR1 and CDR2 (germline): SGHNT, YYREEE (reference sequence). The CDR3 here is CASSSVTGSPYEQYF. CDR3 DNA sequence: TGTGCCAGCAGCTCCGTAACAGGGAGCCCCTACGAGCAGTACTTC.

The chain is built from TRBV9 and TRBJ1-3; the D gene is possibly TRBD1 (5 bases). Trimming shortened V by 2 bases and J by 0 bases, and 15 bases separated the two germline ends. CDR1 is SGDLS, CDR2 YYNGEE, per germline. The CDR3 loop spans 17 amino acids. CDR3 residues: CASSVEVGPVSGNTIYF. As DNA, the CDR3 is TGTGCCAGCAGCGTTGAGGTGGGGCCAGTCTCTGGAAACACCATATATTTT.

This rearrangement joins TRBV5-1 to TRBJ1-1; 8 bases match TRBD1. Germline V gene data show CDR1 as SGHRS and CDR2 as YFSETQ. This CDR3 spans 15 amino acids. V shed 2 bases and J 1 base; nucleotides not matched to a gene: 4. DNA for the CDR3: TGCGCCAGCAGCTTATACAGGGGGACGAACACTGAAGCTTTCTTT. Its translation: CASSLYRGTNTEAFF.

V gene TRBV15 combines with J gene TRBJ2-7, with no clear D. Trimming took 0 bases from V and 3 from J, leaving 12 bases between them. This CDR3 comprises 15 residues. Looked up from germline, CDR1 is LNHNV and CDR2 is YYDKDF (reference sequence). The CDR3 coding sequence is TGTGCCACCAGCAGAGATCTCGCAGGAAGCTACGAGCAGTACTTC. Encoded protein: CATSRDLAGSYEQYF.